Sequencing of this T cell receptor beta chain was carried out in a study of immune evolution from preneoplasia to lung adenocarcinoma. Whole-study results and caveats: Top clone share appeared to fall from AAH through AIS, MIA, adenocarcinoma.

The table came from immunoSEQ multiplex PCR; TCRdb's copy has only in-frame clones and leaves some out. Here the sample spans more than 25,000 clones, approximately 74% being singletons. Note on this clone: The antigen is unknown.

Each case's diagnosis was confirmed by two pathologists on H&E. The CDR3 runs 15 residues. Germline V gives CDR1 SGHRS, CDR2 YFSETQ. Deletions cut 2 bases from V and 4 bases from J, with 13 bases between. This sequence originates from a person in their sixties with invasive lung adenocarcinoma. Some clones in this sample may be carry-over from other donors' samples. Sequencing input: FFPE invasive lung adenocarcinoma tissue. This chain joins TRBV5-1 and TRBJ2-1; TRBD2 is a possible D gene (7 bases). This CDR3 reads CASSLGGARYNEQFF. The CDR3 DNA reads as TGCGCCAGCAGCTTAGGGGGGGCGCGGTACAATGAGCAGTTCTTC. Combining the CDR3 with reference TRBV5-1 and TRBJ2-1 gives the whole variable domain KAGVTQTPRYLIKTRGQQVTLSCSPISGHRSVSWYQQTPGQGLQFLFEYFSETQRNKGNFPGRFSGRQFSNSRSEMNVSTLELGDSALYLCASSLGGARYNEQFFGPGTRLTVL.